One sample yielded the 9 T cell receptor beta chains listed below, sequenced in a study of T cells in Graves' hyperthyroidism and ophthalmopathy. There were TCR beta CDR3 regions amplified from RNA transcripts. The HTBI primer set drove a first-round RT-PCR of the TCR CDR3. MiXCR was run by TCRdb on the multiplex PCR reads, yielding one entry per CDR3 protein. The data show 500,000 to 750,000 distinct CDR3 sequences, 14% seen once. The sequenced sample consisted of blood. The receptors were sampled from a woman aged 18-35 years with Graves' ophthalmopathy.

The genes are TRBV19 and TRBJ2-1; the D is unclear. Germline CDR1 and CDR2: LNHDA and SQIVND (reference sequence). With 3 bases removed from V and 4 bases from J, the gap between germline ends came to 7 bases. The CDR3 spans 13 residues. CDR3 residues: CASSIRVYNEQFF. The DNA of the CDR3 is TGTGCCAGTAGTATCCGGGTTTACAATGAGCAGTTCTTC.

This clonotype appeared many times. The chain uses TRBV30 and TRBJ1-1, with D perhaps matching TRBD1 (5 bases). Germline V lookup: CDR1 GTSNPN, CDR2 SVGIG (reference sequence). The length of the CDR3 is 11 residues. The V gene lost 4 bases and the J gene lost 7 bases, with 10 bases spanning the gap. The CDR3 sequence is CAWNRIGEAFF. The DNA for the CDR3 is TGTGCCTGGAACAGGATTGGTGAAGCTTTCTTT. The full variable domain, its missing parts supplied by reference TRBV30 and TRBJ1-1, is SQTIHQWPATLVQPVGSPLSLECTVEGTSNPNLYWYRQAAGRGLQLLFYSVGIGQISSEVPQNLSASRPQDRQFILSSKKLLLSDSGFYLCAWNRIGEAFFGQGTRLTVV.

V and J are TRBV20-1 and TRBJ2-2; 12 nucleotides match TRBD2. The V gene end was trimmed by 5 bases and the J gene end by 6 bases; junction bases not matched to a gene: 10. The length of the CDR3 is 16 residues. Germline lookup yields CDR1 DFQATT and CDR2 SNEGSKA (reference sequence). CDR3 protein: CSAPGLAGSGAGELFF. CDR3 DNA: TGCAGTGCTCCGGGACTAGCGGGTTCGGGGGCCGGGGAGCTGTTTTTT.

This clonotype turned up a few times. The chain employs TRBV4-1 and TRBJ1-6, with no clear D. The V end was cut by 1 base, the J end by 9 bases, with 10 bases between. The CDR3 has 14 amino acids. In germline, CDR1 is MGHRA, CDR2 YSYEKL. CDR3 nucleotides: TGCGCCAGCAGCCAAGTTTTTGGGTCTTCACCCCTCCACTTT. Translating gives CASSQVFGSSPLHF.

This clonotype came up many times. The chain employs TRBV6-1 and TRBJ1-2, with 7 positions matching TRBD1. The CDR3 has 16 residues. Unmatched junction bases numbered 8, after V lost 0 bases and J lost 4 bases. CDR1 is MNHNS and CDR2 is SASEGT in the germline V gene. CDR3 protein: CASSEASRGFGYGYTF. The CDR3, as DNA: TGTGCCAGCAGTGAAGCATCCAGGGGGTTCGGCTATGGCTACACCTTC.

This rearrangement joins TRBV10-3 to TRBJ2-5; 9 bases align to TRBD1. Germline V gene lookup returns CDR1 ENHRY and CDR2 SYGVKD. The CDR3 extends over 14 amino acids. The V segment lost 10 bases and the J segment 4 bases; nucleotides outside the gene matches: 10. The CDR3 reads CASSAGQGAETQYF. The CDR3 DNA is TGTGCCAGTTCCGCGGGACAGGGTGCAGAGACCCAGTACTTC.

A remark on this clonotype: Given a much more abundant clone one base away, this may be a read error. V usage is TRBV29-1 and J usage is TRBJ2-4; perhaps TRBD1 as D (6 bases). This CDR3 has 15 residues. Germline CDR1 is SQVTM and CDR2 is ANQGSEA. V was cut by 8 bases and J by 2 bases, with 19 bases left in between. The DNA of the CDR3 is TGCAGCATCCGACAGGAACTTATGACCAAAAACATTCAGTACTTC. It encodes CSIRQELMTKNIQYF.

The CDR3 spells CSARRLAEETQYF. For the CDR3, the DNA is TGCAGTGCTAGGCGGCTAGCGGAAGAGACCCAGTACTTC. The V gene is TRBV20-1, the J gene TRBJ2-5; 7 bases are shared with TRBD2. V lost 3 bases, J lost 3 bases, and 4 bases stayed unmatched. This CDR3 comprises 13 residues. Germline V gene data show CDR1 as DFQATT and CDR2 as SNEGSKA (reference sequence).

This clonotype was recorded at least ten times. The V gene is TRBV4-1, the J gene TRBJ1-5; D uncertain. Looked up from germline, CDR1 is MGHRA and CDR2 is YSYEKL. The CDR3 is made up of 14 amino acids. V shed 4 bases and J shed 4 bases, with 11 bases lying between them. The CDR3 DNA follows: TGCGCCAGCAGCCCCCCCGGGGAGAATCAGCCCCAGCATTTT. As protein: CASSPPGENQPQHF.